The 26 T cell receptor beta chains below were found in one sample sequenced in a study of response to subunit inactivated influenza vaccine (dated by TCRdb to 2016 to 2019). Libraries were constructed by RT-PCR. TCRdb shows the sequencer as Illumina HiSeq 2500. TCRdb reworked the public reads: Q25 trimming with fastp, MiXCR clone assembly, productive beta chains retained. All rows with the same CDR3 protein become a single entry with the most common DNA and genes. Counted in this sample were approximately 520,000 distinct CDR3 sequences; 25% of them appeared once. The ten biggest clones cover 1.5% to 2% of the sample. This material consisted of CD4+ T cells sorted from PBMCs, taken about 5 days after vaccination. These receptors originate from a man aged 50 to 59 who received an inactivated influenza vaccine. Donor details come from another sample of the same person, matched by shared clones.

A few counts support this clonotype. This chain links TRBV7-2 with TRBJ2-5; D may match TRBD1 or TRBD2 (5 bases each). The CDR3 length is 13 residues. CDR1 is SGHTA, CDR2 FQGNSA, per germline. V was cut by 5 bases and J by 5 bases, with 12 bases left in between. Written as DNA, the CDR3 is TGTGCCAGCAGCCCCGTATGGGGGGAGACCCAGTACTTC. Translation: CASSPVWGETQYF. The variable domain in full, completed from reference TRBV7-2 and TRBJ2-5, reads GAGVSQSPSNKVTEKGKDVELRCDPISGHTALYWYRQSLGQGLEFLIYFQGNSAPDKSGLPSDRFSAERTGGSVSTLTIQRTQQEDSAVYLCASSPVWGETQYFGPGTRLLVL.

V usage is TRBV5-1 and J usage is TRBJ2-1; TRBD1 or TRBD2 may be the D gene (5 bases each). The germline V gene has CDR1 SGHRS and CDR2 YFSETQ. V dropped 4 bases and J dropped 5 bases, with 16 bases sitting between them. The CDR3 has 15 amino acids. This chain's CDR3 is CASSQWGRGHNEQFF. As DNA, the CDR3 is TGCGCCAGCAGCCAGTGGGGACGGGGACACAATGAGCAGTTCTTC.

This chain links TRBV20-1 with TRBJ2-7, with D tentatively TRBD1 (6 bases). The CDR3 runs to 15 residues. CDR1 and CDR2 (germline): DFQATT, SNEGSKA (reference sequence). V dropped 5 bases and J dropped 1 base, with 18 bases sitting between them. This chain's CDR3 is CSARSAGQGSYEQYF. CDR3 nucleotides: TGCAGTGCTCGCTCTGCTGGGCAGGGGTCCTACGAGCAGTACTTC.

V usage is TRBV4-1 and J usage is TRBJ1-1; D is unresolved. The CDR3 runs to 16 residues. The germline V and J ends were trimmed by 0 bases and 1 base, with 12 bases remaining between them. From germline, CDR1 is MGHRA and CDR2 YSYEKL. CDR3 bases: TGCGCCAGCAGCCAAGAGGCCGTTTACACGAACACTGAAGCTTTCTTT. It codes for CASSQEAVYTNTEAFF.

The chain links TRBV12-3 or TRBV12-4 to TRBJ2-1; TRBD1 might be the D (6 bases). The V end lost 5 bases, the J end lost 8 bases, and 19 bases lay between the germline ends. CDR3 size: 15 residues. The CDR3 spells CASSPRPPGAHEQFF. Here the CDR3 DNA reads TGTGCCAGCAGTCCCCGACCCCCAGGGGCGCATGAGCAGTTCTTC.

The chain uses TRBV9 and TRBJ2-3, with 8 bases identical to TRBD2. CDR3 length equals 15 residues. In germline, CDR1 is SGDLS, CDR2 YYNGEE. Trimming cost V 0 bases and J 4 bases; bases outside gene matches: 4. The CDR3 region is CASSVEAGDADTQYF. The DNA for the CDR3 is TGTGCCAGCAGCGTAGAAGCGGGAGATGCAGATACGCAGTATTTT. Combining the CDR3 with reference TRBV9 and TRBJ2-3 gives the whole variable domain DSGVTQTPKHLITATGQRVTLRCSPRSGDLSVYWYQQSLDQGLQFLIQYYNGEERAKGNILERFSAQQFPDLHSELNLSSLELGDSALYFCASSVEAGDADTQYFGPGTRLTVL.

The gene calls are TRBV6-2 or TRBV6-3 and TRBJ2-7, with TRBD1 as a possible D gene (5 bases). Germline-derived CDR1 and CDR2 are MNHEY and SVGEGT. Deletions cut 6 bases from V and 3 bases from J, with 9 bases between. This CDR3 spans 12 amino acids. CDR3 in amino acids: CASSRQIYEQYF. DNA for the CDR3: TGTGCCAGCAGCCGACAGATCTACGAGCAGTACTTC.

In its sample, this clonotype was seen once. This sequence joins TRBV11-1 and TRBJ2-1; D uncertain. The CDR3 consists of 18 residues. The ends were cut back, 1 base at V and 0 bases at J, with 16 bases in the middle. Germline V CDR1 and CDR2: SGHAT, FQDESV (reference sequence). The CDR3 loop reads CASSLDRLHLSSYNEQFF. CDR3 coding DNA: TGTGCCAGCAGCTTAGATAGACTTCATCTAAGCTCCTACAATGAGCAGTTCTTC.

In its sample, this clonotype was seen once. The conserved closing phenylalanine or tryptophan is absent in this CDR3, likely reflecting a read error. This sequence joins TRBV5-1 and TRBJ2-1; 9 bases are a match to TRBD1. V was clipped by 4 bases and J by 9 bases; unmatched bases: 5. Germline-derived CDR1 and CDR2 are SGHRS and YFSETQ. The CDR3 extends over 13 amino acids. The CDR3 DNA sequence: TGCGCCAGCAGCCAGGGACAGGGAAGTGAGCAGTTCTGC. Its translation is CASSQGQGSEQFC.

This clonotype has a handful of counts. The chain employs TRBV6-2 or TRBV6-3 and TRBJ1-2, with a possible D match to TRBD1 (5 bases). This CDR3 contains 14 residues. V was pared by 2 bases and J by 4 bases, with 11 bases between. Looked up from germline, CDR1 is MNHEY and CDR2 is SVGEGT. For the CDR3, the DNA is TGTGCCAGCAGTTACAGGGGAGCGGTCTATGGCTACACCTTC. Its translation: CASSYRGAVYGYTF.

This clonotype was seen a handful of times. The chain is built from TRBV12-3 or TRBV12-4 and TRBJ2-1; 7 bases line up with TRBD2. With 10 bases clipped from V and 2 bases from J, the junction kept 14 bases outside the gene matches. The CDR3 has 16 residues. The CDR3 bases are TGTGCCACCGAGAACCAAGCGGGGATTACCTACAATGAGCAGTTCTTC. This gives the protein CATENQAGITYNEQFF.

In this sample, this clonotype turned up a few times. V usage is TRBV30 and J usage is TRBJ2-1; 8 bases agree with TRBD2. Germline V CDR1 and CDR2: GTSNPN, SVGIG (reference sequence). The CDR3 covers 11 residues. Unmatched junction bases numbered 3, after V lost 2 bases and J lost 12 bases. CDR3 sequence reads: CAWSPRGGQFF. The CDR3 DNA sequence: TGTGCCTGGAGTCCCCGGGGGGGGCAGTTCTTC.

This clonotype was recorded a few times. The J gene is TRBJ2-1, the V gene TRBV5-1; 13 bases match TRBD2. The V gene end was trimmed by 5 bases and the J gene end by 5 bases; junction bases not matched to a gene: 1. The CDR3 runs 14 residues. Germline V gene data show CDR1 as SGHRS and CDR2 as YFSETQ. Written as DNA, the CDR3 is TGCGCCAGCAGGACTAGCGGGGGGAACAATGAGCAGTTCTTC. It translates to CASRTSGGNNEQFF.

This CDR3 reads CASSHPGRAVGELFF. The CDR3 DNA follows: TGCGCCAGCAGTCACCCTGGAAGGGCGGTCGGGGAGCTGTTTTTT. This sequence joins TRBV23-1 and TRBJ2-2; D is unclear. TRBV23-1 carries the ORF label, with uncertain function. With 3 bases removed from V and 7 bases from J, the gap between germline ends came to 15 bases. This CDR3 contains 15 residues.

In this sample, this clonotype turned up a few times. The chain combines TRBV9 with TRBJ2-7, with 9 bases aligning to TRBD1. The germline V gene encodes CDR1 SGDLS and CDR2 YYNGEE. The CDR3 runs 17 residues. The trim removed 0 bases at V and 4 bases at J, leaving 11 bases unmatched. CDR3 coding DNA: TGTGCCAGCAGCGTAGGATTGTCGGACAGGGGTTTGTACGAGCAGTACTTC. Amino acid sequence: CASSVGLSDRGLYEQYF.

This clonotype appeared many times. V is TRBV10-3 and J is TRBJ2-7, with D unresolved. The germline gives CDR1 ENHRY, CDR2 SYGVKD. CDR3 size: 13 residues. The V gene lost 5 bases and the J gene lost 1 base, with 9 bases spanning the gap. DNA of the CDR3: TGTGCCATCAGTAGGAGCGCATCCTACGAGCAGTACTTC. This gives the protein CAISRSASYEQYF.

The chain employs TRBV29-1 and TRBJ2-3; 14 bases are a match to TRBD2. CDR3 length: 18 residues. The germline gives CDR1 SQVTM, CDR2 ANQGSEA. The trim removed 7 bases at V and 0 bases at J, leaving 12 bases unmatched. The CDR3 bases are TGCAGCGGGTTGGGACTAGCGGGAGCAGGAGGTAGCACAGATACGCAGTATTTT. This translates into CSGLGLAGAGGSTDTQYF.

The CDR3, as DNA: TGCAGTGCTAGAGACCAGGGAGGGGGGACCGGGGAGCTGTTTTTT. It yields the protein CSARDQGGGTGELFF. The chain is built from TRBV20-1 and TRBJ2-2; tentatively, D is TRBD2 (7 bases). V was clipped by 0 bases and J by 5 bases, with 13 bases between them. The CDR3 consists of 15 residues. CDR1 is DFQATT, CDR2 SNEGSKA, per germline (reference sequence).

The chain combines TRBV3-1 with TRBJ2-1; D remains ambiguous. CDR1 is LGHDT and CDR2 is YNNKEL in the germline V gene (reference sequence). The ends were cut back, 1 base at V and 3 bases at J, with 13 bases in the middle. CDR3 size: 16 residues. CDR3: CASSQGFRTNYNEQFF. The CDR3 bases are TGTGCCAGCAGCCAAGGGTTCAGGACGAACTACAATGAGCAGTTCTTC.

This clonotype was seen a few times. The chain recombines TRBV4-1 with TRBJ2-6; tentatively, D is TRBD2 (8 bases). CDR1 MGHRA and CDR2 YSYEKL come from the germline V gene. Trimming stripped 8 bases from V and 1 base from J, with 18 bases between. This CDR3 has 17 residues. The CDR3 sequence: CASRPGGGKSGANVLTF. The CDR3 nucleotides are TGCGCCAGCCGCCCGGGAGGGGGCAAGTCTGGGGCCAACGTCCTGACTTTC.

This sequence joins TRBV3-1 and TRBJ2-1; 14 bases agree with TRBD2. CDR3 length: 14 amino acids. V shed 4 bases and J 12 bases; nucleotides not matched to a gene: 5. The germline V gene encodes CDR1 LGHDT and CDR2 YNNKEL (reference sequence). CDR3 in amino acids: CASSPLGLAGGQFF. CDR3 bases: TGTGCCAGCAGCCCCCTTGGACTAGCGGGGGGGCAGTTCTTC.

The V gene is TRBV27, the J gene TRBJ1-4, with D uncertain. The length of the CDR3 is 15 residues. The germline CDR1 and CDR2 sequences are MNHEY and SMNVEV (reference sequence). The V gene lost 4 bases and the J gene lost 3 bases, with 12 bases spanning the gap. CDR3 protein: CASSYTGVPNEKLFF. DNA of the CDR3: TGTGCCAGCAGTTATACCGGCGTTCCTAATGAAAAACTGTTTTTT.

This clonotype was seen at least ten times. CDR3 nucleotides: TGCGCCAGCAGCTTGGGGGGACAGGGCCTCAATGAGCAGTTCTTC. Translation gives CASSLGGQGLNEQFF. The chain carries TRBV5-1 and TRBJ2-1; 9 nucleotides align to TRBD1. CDR1 is SGHRS, CDR2 YFSETQ, per germline. The CDR3 length is 15 residues. Trimming took 0 bases from V and 6 from J; bases not matched to a gene: 4. The full variable domain, completed using reference TRBV5-1 and TRBJ2-1, is KAGVTQTPRYLIKTRGQQVTLSCSPISGHRSVSWYQQTPGQGLQFLFEYFSETQRNKGNFPGRFSGRQFSNSRSEMNVSTLELGDSALYLCASSLGGQGLNEQFFGPGTRLTVL.

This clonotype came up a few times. The DNA for the CDR3 is TGTGCCAGCAGGGGCGGACAGGGGCAAGGAAACACCATATATTTT. Amino acid sequence: CASRGGQGQGNTIYF. This chain uses TRBV27 with TRBJ1-3; 9 nucleotides agree with TRBD1. The germline gives CDR1 MNHEY, CDR2 SMNVEV (reference sequence). CDR3 length: 15 amino acids. J gave up 4 bases and V 6 bases, and 7 bases lay outside the gene matches.

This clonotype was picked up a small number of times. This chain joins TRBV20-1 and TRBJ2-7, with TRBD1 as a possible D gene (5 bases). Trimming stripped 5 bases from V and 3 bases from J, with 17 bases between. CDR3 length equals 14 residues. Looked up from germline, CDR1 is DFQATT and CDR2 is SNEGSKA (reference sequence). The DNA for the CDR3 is TGCAGTGCTCACCGAAGGGGTAACCTCTACGAGCAGTACTTC. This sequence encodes CSAHRRGNLYEQYF.

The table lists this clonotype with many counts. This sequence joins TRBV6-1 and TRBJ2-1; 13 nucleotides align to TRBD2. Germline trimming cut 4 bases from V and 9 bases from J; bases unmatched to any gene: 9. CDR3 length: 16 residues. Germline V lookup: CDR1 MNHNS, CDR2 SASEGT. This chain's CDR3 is CASSAFTSGGALEQFF. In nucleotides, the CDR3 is TGTGCCAGCAGTGCCTTTACTAGCGGGGGGGCCCTTGAGCAGTTCTTC.